These 7 T cell receptor beta chains originate from one sample sequenced in a study of blood T cell repertoires in COVID-19. Generated by immunoSEQ multiplex PCR, the TCRdb table keeps only in-frame clones and is missing some. The table records more than 65,000 clones, 70% to 90% of them present only once. Sequences were obtained from peripheral blood. These receptors originate from a man in his fifties or sixties with acute or convalescent COVID-19.

This chain joins TRBV19 and TRBJ1-1; D is ambiguous. The germline CDR1 and CDR2 sequences are LNHDA and SQIVND (reference sequence). The CDR3 totals 15 residues. V was shortened by 3 bases and J by 1 base, with 12 bases between the two germline ends. CDR3 residues: CASSIPVRQNTEAFF. The CDR3 bases are TGTGCCAGTAGTATTCCGGTACGCCAGAACACTGAAGCTTTCTTT.

This sequence joins TRBV4-3 and TRBJ1-2; perhaps TRBD1 as D (5 bases). Between the trimmed V and J ends, which lost 0 bases and 6 bases, there was a span of 14 bases. The germline CDR1 and CDR2 sequences are LGHNA and YSLEER. The CDR3 covers 15 residues. This CDR3 is CASSQDHTRVDGYTF. In nucleotides, the CDR3 is TGCGCCAGCAGCCAAGATCATACCAGGGTAGATGGCTACACCTTC.

The V call is TRBV5-1, the J call TRBJ2-1; 7 bases agree with TRBD2. V was clipped by 2 bases and J by 4 bases; unmatched bases: 12. This CDR3 has 17 amino acids. In germline, CDR1 is SGHRS, CDR2 YFSETQ. CDR3 region: CASSFERGSSGYNEQFF. The CDR3 coding sequence is TGCGCCAGCAGCTTCGAGCGGGGCTCCTCGGGGTACAATGAGCAGTTCTTC.

This chain links TRBV5-1 with TRBJ2-7; D might be TRBD1 (6 bases). The V gene lost 7 bases and the J gene lost 3 bases, with 14 bases spanning the gap. Germline V gene data show CDR1 as SGHRS and CDR2 as YFSETQ. This CDR3 has 13 amino acids. The CDR3 region has the DNA TGCGCCAGCCGCATTGGACAGCGCTACGAGCAGTACTTC. This encodes CASRIGQRYEQYF. Combining the CDR3 with reference TRBV5-1 and TRBJ2-7 gives the whole variable domain KAGVTQTPRYLIKTRGQQVTLSCSPISGHRSVSWYQQTPGQGLQFLFEYFSETQRNKGNFPGRFSGRQFSNSRSEMNVSTLELGDSALYLCASRIGQRYEQYFGPGTRLTVT.

Here the CDR3 DNA reads TGTGCCAGCAGCTTTCCGAGGACAGGGGGGGGCACCGGGGAGCTGTTTTTT. Its protein product is CASSFPRTGGGTGELFF. The chain has TRBV7-2 and TRBJ2-2; 10 nucleotides match TRBD1. V gave up 3 bases and J gave up 4 bases; unmatched junction bases: 8. The CDR3 spans 17 residues. The germline CDR1 and CDR2 sequences are SGHTA and FQGNSA.

This sequence joins TRBV14 and TRBJ1-1; no clear D gene. V was clipped by 4 bases and J by 5 bases, with 14 bases between them. The length of the CDR3 is 14 residues. Germline CDR1 and CDR2: SGHDN and FVKESK. This CDR3 reads CASSPGGMWTEAFF. CDR3 in DNA: TGTGCCAGCAGCCCGGGCGGGATGTGGACTGAAGCTTTCTTT.

The chain recombines TRBV6-5 with TRBJ1-4; D is unclear. CDR1 and CDR2 from the germline V gene are MNHEY and SVGAGI. This CDR3 has 15 amino acids. V shed 6 bases and J shed 5 bases, with 16 bases lying between them. The CDR3 DNA sequence: TGTGCCAGCAGCCGGGTCGGGAGAGGGAATGAAAAACTGTTTTTT. As protein: CASSRVGRGNEKLFF.